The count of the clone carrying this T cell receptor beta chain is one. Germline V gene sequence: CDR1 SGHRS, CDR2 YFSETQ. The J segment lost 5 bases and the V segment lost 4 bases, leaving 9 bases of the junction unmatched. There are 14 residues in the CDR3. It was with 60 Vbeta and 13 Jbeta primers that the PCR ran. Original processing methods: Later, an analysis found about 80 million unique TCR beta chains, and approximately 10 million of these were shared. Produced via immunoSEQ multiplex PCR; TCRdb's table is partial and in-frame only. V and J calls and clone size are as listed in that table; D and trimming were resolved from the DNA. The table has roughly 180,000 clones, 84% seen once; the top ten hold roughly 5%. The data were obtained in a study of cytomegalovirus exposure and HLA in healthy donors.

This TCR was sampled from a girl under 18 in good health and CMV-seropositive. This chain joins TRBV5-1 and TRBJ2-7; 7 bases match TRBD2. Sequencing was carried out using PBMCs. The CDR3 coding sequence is TGCGCCAGCAGCCCCCTTGGGGGGGGAAACGAGCAGTACTTC. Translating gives CASSPLGGGNEQYF.